What follows are 5 T cell receptor beta chains derived from one specimen sequenced in a study of blood T cell repertoires in COVID-19. The repertoire was sequenced with immunoSEQ multiplex PCR; TCRdb's copy has only in-frame clones and lacks some. This table has tens of thousands of clones, roughly nine tenths appearing once. What was sequenced was peripheral blood. Receptor source: a human donor in a cohort sampled during active COVID-19.

The rearrangement links TRBV11-3 to TRBJ2-7; no clear D gene. Germline V lookup: CDR1 SGHNT, CDR2 YENEEA. Trimming took 9 bases from V and 2 from J, leaving 14 bases between them. The CDR3 has 13 residues. CDR3 loop: CARTFPTTYEQYF. Here the CDR3 DNA reads TGTGCCAGAACCTTCCCCACTACCTACGAGCAGTACTTC. Complete variable domain (other parts from reference TRBV11-3 and TRBJ2-7): EAGVVQSPRYKIIEKKQPVAFWCNPISGHNTLYWYLQNLGQGPELLIRYENEEAVDDSQLPKDRFSAERLKGVDSTLKIQPAELGDSAVYLCARTFPTTYEQYFGPGTRLTVT.

J is TRBJ2-3 and V is TRBV11-1; a weak D match, TRBD1 (8 bases). CDR1 is SGHAT and CDR2 is FQDESV in the germline V gene (reference sequence). The CDR3 contains 14 residues. V was trimmed by 3 bases and J by 8 bases, leaving 15 bases between them. CDR3 protein: CASSLDRASGTQYF. CDR3 DNA sequence: TGTGCCAGCAGCTTGGACAGGGCTAGCGGTACGCAGTATTTT.

The count of this clone is one. At one end, the junction sequence differs from germline, possibly due to a read error. The chain has TRBV2 and TRBJ1-4, with D perhaps TRBD1 (5 bases). Germline V gene lookup returns CDR1 SNHLY and CDR2 FYNNEI. The CDR3 runs to 15 residues. CDR3 sequence: CASGDVGQGNEKLFF. Written as DNA, the CDR3 is TGTGCCAGCGGTGATGTGGGGCAGGGTAATGAAAAACTGTTTTTT.

V gene TRBV20-1 combines with J gene TRBJ1-2; no definite D call. Germline lookup yields CDR1 DFQATT and CDR2 SNEGSKA (reference sequence). The CDR3 is made up of 11 amino acids. V was trimmed by 0 bases and J by 5 bases, leaving 4 bases between them. The CDR3 DNA reads as TGCAGTGCTAGAGATAATTATGGCTACACCTTC. Protein product: CSARDNYGYTF.

This clone was recorded once. The chain links TRBV6-6 to TRBJ2-3; tentatively, D is TRBD2 (7 bases). V shed 7 bases and J shed 3 bases, with 17 bases lying between them. The CDR3 length is 15 residues. Germline CDR1 is MNHNY and CDR2 is SVGAGI (reference sequence). The CDR3 reads CASTLGGGLTDTQYF. In DNA, the CDR3 is TGTGCCAGCACCCTAGGGGGGGGGTTGACAGATACGCAGTATTTT.